The table lists the clone carrying this T cell receptor (beta chain) with many counts. Its antigen is unidentified. A universal primer site came from template switching; cDNA carried unique molecular identifiers. MiXCR, applied by TCRdb to the 5' RACE reads, yields one record per CDR3 protein. The table has 690,000 or so distinct CDR3 sequences, approximately 6.1% seen once. This CDR3 is built from 16 residues. The V end lost 4 bases, the J end lost 0 bases, and 13 bases lay between the germline ends. This record belongs to a study of identical twins. Study-wide findings and caveats: The models systematically underestimated how much out-of-frame TCR alpha was shared in monozygotic twins.

Each donor was a healthy Caucasian. The V call is TRBV12-3 or TRBV12-4, the J call TRBJ2-4, with a possible D match to TRBD2 (5 bases). The sample consisted of naive T cells sorted from blood. The TCR sequence derives from a man between 18 and 29 years old in good health. CDR3 loop: CASSSRGNIAKNIQYF. CDR3 nucleotides: TGTGCCAGCAGTTCTAGAGGGAACATAGCCAAAAACATTCAGTACTTC.